This T cell receptor (beta chain) derives from a study of T cells after posttransplantation cyclophosphamide. This clone was observed a few times. A marrow graft followed busulfan-fludarabine conditioning, with cyclophosphamide on days +3 and +4. V was cut by 0 bases and J by 7 bases, with 13 bases left in between. Germline V gives CDR1 MRHNA, CDR2 SNTAGT. The CDR3 is made up of 16 amino acids. TCRdb's copy holds only in-frame clones and misses some; the assay was immunoSEQ multiplex PCR. The table shows approximately 12,000 clones, with around 2.1% occurring only once. The chain is built from TRBV6-4 and TRBJ1-6; D call uncertain. This TCR derives from a young adult male patient who received an allogeneic stem cell transplant from a related donor, was CMV-positive, and had no GVHD. Some of the T cells may derive from the graft donor. The sample here was PBMCs, taken after allogeneic stem cell transplant with posttransplant cyclophosphamide. CDR3 in amino acids: CASSDSARQPNSPLHF. DNA for the CDR3: TGTGCCAGCAGTGACTCGGCGAGGCAGCCGAATTCACCCCTCCACTTT.